This TCR beta chain was captured by sequencing in a study of T cell changes during pregnancy in multiple sclerosis. The junction had 5 bases not matched to a gene; V was cut back by 6 bases and J by 6 bases. The CDR3 consists of 14 residues. Germline-derived CDR1 and CDR2 are LNHDA and SQIVND (reference sequence). Generated by immunoSEQ multiplex PCR, the TCRdb table keeps only in-frame clones and is missing some. Of tens of thousands of clones listed, 85% to 95% are singletons. This sequence joins TRBV19 and TRBJ2-5, with 12 bases matching TRBD2. Material: peripheral blood, obtained in the first trimester of pregnancy. The sequence was obtained from a female donor with multiple sclerosis, enrolled in a pregnancy study. The CDR3: CASSRTSGEKTQYF. CDR3 sequence (DNA): TGTGCCAGTAGCCGGACTAGCGGGGAAAAGACCCAGTACTTC.